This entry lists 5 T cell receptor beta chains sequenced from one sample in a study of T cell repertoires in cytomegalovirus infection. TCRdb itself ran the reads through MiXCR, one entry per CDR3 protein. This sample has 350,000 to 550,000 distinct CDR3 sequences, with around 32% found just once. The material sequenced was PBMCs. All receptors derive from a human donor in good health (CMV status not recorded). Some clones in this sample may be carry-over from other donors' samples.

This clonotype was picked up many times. CDR3: CATSDLWVAVQGIDNQPQHF. The CDR3 DNA is TGTGCCACCAGTGATTTGTGGGTCGCAGTGCAGGGGATCGACAATCAGCCCCAGCATTTT. The rearrangement joins TRBV24-1 to TRBJ1-5, with D tentatively TRBD1 (6 bases). V lost 0 bases and J lost 3, with 23 bases in between. The CDR3 is 20 amino acids. In germline, CDR1 is KGHDR, CDR2 SFDVKD.

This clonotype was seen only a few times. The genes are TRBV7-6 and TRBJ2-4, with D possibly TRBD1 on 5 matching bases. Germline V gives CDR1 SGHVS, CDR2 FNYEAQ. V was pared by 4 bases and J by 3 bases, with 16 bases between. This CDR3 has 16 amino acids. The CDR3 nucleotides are TGTGCCAGCAGCTCAGACACCGCTCAGGGCAAAAACATTCAGTACTTC. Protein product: CASSSDTAQGKNIQYF.

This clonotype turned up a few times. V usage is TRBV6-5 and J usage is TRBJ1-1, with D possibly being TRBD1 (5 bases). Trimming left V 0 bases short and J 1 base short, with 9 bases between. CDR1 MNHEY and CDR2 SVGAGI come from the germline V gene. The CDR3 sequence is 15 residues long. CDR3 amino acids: CASSYSAGQNTEAFF. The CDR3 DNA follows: TGTGCCAGCAGTTACTCGGCAGGGCAGAACACTGAAGCTTTCTTT.

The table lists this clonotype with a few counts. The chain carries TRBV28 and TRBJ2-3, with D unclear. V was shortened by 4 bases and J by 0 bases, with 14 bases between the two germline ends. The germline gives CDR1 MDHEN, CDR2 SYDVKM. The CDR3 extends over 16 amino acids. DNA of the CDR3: TGTGCCAGCAGTTCCCCAGGAGCCGCTAGCACAGATACGCAGTATTTT. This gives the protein CASSSPGAASTDTQYF.

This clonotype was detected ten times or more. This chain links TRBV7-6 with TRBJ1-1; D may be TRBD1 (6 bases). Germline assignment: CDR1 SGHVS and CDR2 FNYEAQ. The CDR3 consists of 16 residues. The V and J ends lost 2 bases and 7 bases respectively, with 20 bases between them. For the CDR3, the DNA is TGTGCCAGCAGCTTAAACAGGGACCACACGTTGGGTGAAGCTTTCTTT. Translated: CASSLNRDHTLGEAFF.